This T cell receptor beta chain is from a study of CD8+CD57+ T cells in acquired aplastic anemia. Looking at the study overall: DNA per sorted CD4+ or CD8+ sample ranged about 0.19 to 30 ug, averaging roughly 3.5 ug.

The study, taken as a whole, reports: Controls and patients did not differ significantly in CD8+ Simpson's diversity.

From germline, CDR1 is SQVTM and CDR2 ANQGSEA. CDR3 length: 15 amino acids. V lost 6 bases to trimming and J lost 1 base; unmatched junction nucleotides: 11. For this clonotype: Its target is not known.

Genomic DNA served as template for TCR beta VDJ and CDR3 profiling. TCRdb recomputed calls from the reads with MiXCR, one row per CDR3 protein. The table records under 200,000 distinct CDR3 sequences, around half of them present only once. Flow cytometry had shown expanded CD8+CD57+ cells in the patients chosen for sequencing. V gene TRBV29-1 combines with J gene TRBJ2-5; 7 bases are a match to TRBD2. What was sequenced was sorted CD4+, CD8+, or CD8+CD57+ T cells (not recorded which) from PBMCs. The receptor was derived from a human donor with aplastic anemia. The CDR3 spells CSVQLGSGAQETQYF. In nucleotides, the CDR3 is TGCAGCGTCCAGCTCGGAAGCGGGGCCCAAGAGACCCAGTACTTC.